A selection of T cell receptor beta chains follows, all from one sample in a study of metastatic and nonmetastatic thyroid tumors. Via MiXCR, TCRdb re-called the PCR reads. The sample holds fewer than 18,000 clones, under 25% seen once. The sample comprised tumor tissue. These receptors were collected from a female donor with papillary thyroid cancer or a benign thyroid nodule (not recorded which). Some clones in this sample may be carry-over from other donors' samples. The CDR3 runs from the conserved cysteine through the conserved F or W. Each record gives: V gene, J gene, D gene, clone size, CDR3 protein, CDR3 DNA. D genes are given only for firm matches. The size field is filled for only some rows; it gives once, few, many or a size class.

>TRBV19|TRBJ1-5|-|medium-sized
CASSNNENTGPYSNQPQHF
TGTGCCAGTAGTAATAATGAGAATACAGGGCCCTATAGCAATCAGCCCCAGCATTTT
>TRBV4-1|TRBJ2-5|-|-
CASSQAGRETQCF
TGCGCCAGCAGCCAAGCGGGGCGAGAGACCCAGTGCTTC
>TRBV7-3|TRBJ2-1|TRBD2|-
CASSLGGRRNEQFF
TGTGCCAGCAGCTTAGGCGGGAGGAGGAATGAGCAGTTCTTC
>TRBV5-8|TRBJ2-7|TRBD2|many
CASSLRSGSAYEQYF
TGTGCCAGCAGCTTGCGTAGCGGGAGCGCCTACGAGCAGTACTTC
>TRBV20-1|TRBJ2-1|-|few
CSASNGSSYNEQFF
TGCAGTGCTAGTAACGGGAGTTCCTACAATGAGCAGTTCTTC
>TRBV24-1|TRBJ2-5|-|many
CATSDVFGKDSGKETQYF
TGTGCCACCAGTGACGTTTTTGGAAAGGACAGTGGTAAAGAGACCCAGTACTTC
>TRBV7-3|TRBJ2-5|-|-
CASSSGVAETQYF
TGTGCCAGCAGCTCAGGGGTGGCAGAGACCCAGTACTTC
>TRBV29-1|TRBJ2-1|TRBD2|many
CSVPSTSGRAPNEQFF
TGCAGCGTTCCGTCGACTAGCGGGAGGGCTCCTAATGAGCAGTTCTTC
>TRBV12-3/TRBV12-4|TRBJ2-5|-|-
CASSLNRVQETQYF
TGTGCCAGCAGTTTAAACAGGGTTCAAGAGACCCAGTACTTC
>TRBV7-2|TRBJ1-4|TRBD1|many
CASTQTTGFEKLFF
TGTGCCAGCACCCAAACGACAGGGTTCGAAAAACTGTTTTTT
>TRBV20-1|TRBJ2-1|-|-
CSASSFIAELDNEQFF
TGCAGTGCTAGTTCGTTTATTGCGGAGCTAGACAATGAGCAGTTCTTC
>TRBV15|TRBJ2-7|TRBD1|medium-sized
CATSREYGRGYEQYF
TGTGCCACCAGCAGAGAGTACGGCAGGGGGTACGAGCAGTACTTC
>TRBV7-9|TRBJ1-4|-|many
CASSLTRVNEKLFF
TGTGCCAGCAGCTTAACGAGGGTGAATGAAAAACTGTTTTTT
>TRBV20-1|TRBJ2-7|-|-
CSASPGQPYEQYF
TGCAGTGCTAGTCCGGGCCAGCCCTACGAGCAGTACTTC
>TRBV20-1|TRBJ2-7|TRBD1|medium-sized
CSAPQPGQPYEQYF
TGCAGTGCCCCACAACCGGGACAGCCCTACGAGCAGTACTTC
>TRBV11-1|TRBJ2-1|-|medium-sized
CASSLATTQFF
TGTGCCAGCAGCTTAGCCACGACGCAGTTCTTC
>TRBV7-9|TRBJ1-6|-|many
CASSLGDLSSPLHF
TGTGCCAGCAGCTTAGGAGATCTGAGTTCACCCCTCCACTTT
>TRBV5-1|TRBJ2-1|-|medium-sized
CASSFIGAYNEQFF
TGCGCCAGCAGCTTTATTGGGGCTTACAATGAGCAGTTCTTC
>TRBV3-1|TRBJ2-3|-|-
CASSQAQGSTDTQYF
TGTGCCAGCAGCCAAGCTCAAGGAAGCACAGATACGCAGTATTTT
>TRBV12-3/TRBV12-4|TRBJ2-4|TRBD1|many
CASSDRGLIKNIQYF
TGTGCCAGCAGTGACAGGGGGCTAATCAAAAACATTCAGTACTTC
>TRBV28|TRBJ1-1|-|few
CASSLMNTEAFF
TGTGCCAGCAGCCTTATGAACACTGAAGCTTTCTTT
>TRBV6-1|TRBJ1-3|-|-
CASSIRDIPGNTIYF
TGTGCCAGCAGTATCCGGGACATCCCTGGAAACACCATATATTTT
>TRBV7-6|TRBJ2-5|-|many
CASSQQETQYF
TGTGCCAGCAGCCAGCAAGAGACCCAGTACTTC
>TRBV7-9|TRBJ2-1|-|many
CASSLSAQGYNEQFF
TGTGCCAGCAGCTTAAGTGCACAGGGCTACAATGAGCAGTTCTTC
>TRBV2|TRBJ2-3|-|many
CASRVADTQYF
TGTGCCAGCAGGGTTGCAGATACGCAGTATTTT
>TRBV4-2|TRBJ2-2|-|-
CASSQPDWNTGELFF
TGTGCCAGCAGCCAGCCTGACTGGAACACCGGGGAGCTGTTTTTT
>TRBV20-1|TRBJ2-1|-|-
CSAVIHENNEQFF
TGCAGTGCTGTCATTCACGAGAACAATGAGCAGTTCTTC
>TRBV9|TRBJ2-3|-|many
CASSVEAFADTRYF
TGTGCCAGCAGCGTAGAAGCTTTTGCAGATACGCGGTATTTT
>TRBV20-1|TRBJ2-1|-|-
CSARERGGLYNEQFF
TGCAGTGCTAGAGAAAGAGGGGGGCTCTACAATGAGCAGTTCTTC
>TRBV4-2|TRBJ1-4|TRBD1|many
CASSQGQGANEKLFF
TGTGCCAGCAGCCAAGGACAGGGGGCTAATGAAAAACTGTTTTTT
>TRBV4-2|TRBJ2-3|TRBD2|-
CASSQGRGGREEGTQYF
TGTGCCAGCAGCCAAGGGCGTGGCGGGAGAGAGGAGGGTACGCAGTATTTT
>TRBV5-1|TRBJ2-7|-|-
CASKGRPYEQYF
TGCGCCAGCAAGGGCCGCCCCTACGAGCAGTACTTC
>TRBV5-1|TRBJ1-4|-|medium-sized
CASSLDRPNEKLFF
TGCGCCAGCAGCTTGGACAGACCGAATGAAAAACTGTTTTTT
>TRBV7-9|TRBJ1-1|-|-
CASSWDNTEAFF
TGTGCCAGCAGCTGGGACAACACTGAAGCTTTCTTT
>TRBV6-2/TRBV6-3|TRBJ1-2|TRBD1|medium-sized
CASSSGTALYGYTF
TGTGCCAGCAGTTCCGGGACAGCCCTCTATGGCTACACCTTC
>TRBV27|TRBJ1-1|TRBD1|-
CASAQGAVAFF
TGTGCCAGCGCACAGGGGGCTGTTGCTTTCTTT
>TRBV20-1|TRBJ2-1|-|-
CSASDGGGYNEQFF
TGCAGTGCTAGCGACGGGGGAGGCTACAATGAGCAGTTCTTC
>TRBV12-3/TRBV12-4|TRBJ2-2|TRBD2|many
CASRLAGDTGELFF
TGTGCCAGCAGGCTAGCGGGAGACACCGGGGAGCTGTTTTTT
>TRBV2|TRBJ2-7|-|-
CASDRGYEQYF
TGTGCCAGCGATAGGGGCTACGAGCAGTACTTC
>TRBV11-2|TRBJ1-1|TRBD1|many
CASSGQQGPLNTEAFF
TGTGCCAGCAGCGGCCAACAGGGGCCCCTGAACACTGAAGCTTTCTTT
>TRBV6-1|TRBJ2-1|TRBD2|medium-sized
CAISSSWTSVEQFF
TGTGCCATTTCATCGAGCTGGACTAGCGTTGAGCAGTTCTTC